This T cell receptor beta chain was profiled in a study of OX40 agonist ivuxolimab in advanced cancers. For the study at large: Every 2 weeks, patients received ivuxolimab intravenously, dosed at 0.01 to 10 mg/kg.

Produced via immunoSEQ multiplex PCR; TCRdb's table is partial and in-frame only. The data show some 21,000 clones, under 85% seen once. With regard to this clone: No antigen is known for it.

The study's findings and limits: The study found that CD8+ T cells averaged more expanded clones than CD4+. At doses 0.1 to 3.0 mg/kg, CD4+ and CD8+ clones expanded.

The CDR3 extends over 16 amino acids. Germline lookup yields CDR1 SEHNR and CDR2 FQNEAQ (reference sequence). V lost 1 base, J lost 6 bases, and 16 bases lay in between. The source is an adult with an advanced solid tumor such as melanoma, head and neck, liver or kidney cancer. The input for sequencing was CD4+ or CD8+ T cells sorted from blood, taken in a trial of the OX40 agonist ivuxolimab. The chain combines TRBV7-9 with TRBJ1-3, with a possible D match to TRBD1 (5 bases). The CDR3 nucleotides are TGTGCCAGCAGCTTAGAGGGACGCATGGCCCAAAACACCATATATTTT. Encoded protein: CASSLEGRMAQNTIYF.